This TCR beta chain originates from a study of human T cells and chemical hapten exposure. Across the study: Patients, a majority of them female, were diagnosed with alopecia areata, totalis or universalis.

Time point denoted: patch test 2, 6 weeks after DPC sensitization. Treatment reported: therapeutic diphenylcyclopropenone sensitization with weekly scalp DPC. This clonotype was detected ten times or more. One entry per CDR3 protein, called by TCRdb with MiXCR from the RACE reads. The repertoire holds around 130,000 distinct CDR3 sequences, with 10% to 15% as singletons. The V gene's germline CDR1 is SGHRS and CDR2 YFSETQ. The CDR3 totals 16 residues. J gave up 3 bases and V 0 bases, and 6 bases lay outside the gene matches. Here the sequenced sample was whole blood, taken in connection with sensitization to the hapten diphenylcyclopropenone (DPC). This chain connects TRBV5-1 to TRBJ2-1, with 7 bases identical to TRBD2. The sequence derives from a woman aged 45-59 years with alopecia areata. Some clones in this sample may be carry-over from other donors' samples. CDR3 protein: CASSLGGRSNYNEQFF. The CDR3 coding sequence is TGCGCCAGCAGCTTGGGCGGGAGATCTAACTACAATGAGCAGTTCTTC.